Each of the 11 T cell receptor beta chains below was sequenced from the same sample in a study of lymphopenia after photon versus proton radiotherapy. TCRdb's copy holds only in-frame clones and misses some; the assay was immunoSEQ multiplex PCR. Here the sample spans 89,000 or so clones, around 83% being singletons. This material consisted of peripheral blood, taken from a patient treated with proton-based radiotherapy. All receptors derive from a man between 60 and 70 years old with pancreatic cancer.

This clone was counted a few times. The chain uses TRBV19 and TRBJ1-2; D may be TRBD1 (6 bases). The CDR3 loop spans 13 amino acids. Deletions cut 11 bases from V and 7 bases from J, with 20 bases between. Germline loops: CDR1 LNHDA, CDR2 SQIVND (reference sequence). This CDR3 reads CASSVGGAFGYTF. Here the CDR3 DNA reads TGTGCCTCTTCTGTGGGGGGCGCGTTTGGCTACACCTTC.

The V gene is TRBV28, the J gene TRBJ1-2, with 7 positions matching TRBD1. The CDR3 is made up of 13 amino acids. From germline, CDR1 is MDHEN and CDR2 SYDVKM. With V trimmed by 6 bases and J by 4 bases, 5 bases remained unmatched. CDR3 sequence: CASRPGQLYGYTF. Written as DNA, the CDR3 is TGTGCCAGCAGACCGGGACAGCTCTATGGCTACACCTTC.

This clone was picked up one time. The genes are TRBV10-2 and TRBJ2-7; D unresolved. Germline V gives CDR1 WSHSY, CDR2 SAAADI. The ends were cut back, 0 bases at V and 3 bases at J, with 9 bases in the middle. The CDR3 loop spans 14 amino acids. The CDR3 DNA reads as TGCGCCAGCAGTGAGTCGAGGCCTTACTACGAGCAGTACTTC. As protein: CASSESRPYYEQYF.

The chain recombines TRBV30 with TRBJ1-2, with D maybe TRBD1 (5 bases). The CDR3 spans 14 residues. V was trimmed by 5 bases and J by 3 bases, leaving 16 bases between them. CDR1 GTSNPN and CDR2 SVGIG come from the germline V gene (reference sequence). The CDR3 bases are TGTGCCTGGGGCGGACCCCCGGGGGACTATGGCTACACCTTC. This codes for CAWGGPPGDYGYTF.

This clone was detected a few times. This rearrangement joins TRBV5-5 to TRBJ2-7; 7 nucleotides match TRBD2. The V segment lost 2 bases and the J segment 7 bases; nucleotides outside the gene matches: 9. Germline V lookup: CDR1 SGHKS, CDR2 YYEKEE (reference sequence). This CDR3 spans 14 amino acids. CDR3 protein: CASSLVGRALEQYF. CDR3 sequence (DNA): TGTGCCAGCAGCTTAGTTGGGAGGGCCTTGGAGCAGTACTTC.

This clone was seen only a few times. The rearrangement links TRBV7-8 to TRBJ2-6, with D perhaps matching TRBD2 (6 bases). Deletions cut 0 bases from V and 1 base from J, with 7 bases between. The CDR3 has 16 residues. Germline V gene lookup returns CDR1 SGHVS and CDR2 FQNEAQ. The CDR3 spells CASSLAGLSGANVLTF. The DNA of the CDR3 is TGTGCCAGCAGCTTAGCGGGACTTTCTGGGGCCAACGTCCTGACTTTC.

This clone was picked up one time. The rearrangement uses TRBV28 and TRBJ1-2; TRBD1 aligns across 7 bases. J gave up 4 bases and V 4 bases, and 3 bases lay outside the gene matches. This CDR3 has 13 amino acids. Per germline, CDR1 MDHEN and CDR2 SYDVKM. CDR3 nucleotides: TGTGCCAGCAGTTCCGACAGGGCCTATGGCTACACCTTC. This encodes CASSSDRAYGYTF.

The CDR3: CASSLELRGEGNTF. CDR3 DNA: TGTGCCAGCAGCTTAGAGTTGCGGGGCGAGGGGAACACCTTC. The chain recombines TRBV7-2 with TRBJ1-2, with a weak D call TRBD1 (5 bases). Between the trimmed V and J ends, which lost 1 base and 12 bases, there was a span of 18 bases. This CDR3 comprises 14 residues. Germline lookup yields CDR1 SGHTA and CDR2 FQGNSA.

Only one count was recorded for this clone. The CDR3: CASSSEPVRGRGEKLFF. CDR3 nucleotides: TGCGCCAGCAGCTCGGAGCCAGTCCGGGGGCGCGGTGAAAAACTGTTTTTT. This chain links TRBV5-1 with TRBJ1-4; the D gene is possibly TRBD1 (6 bases). This CDR3 region has 17 residues. The ends were cut back, 3 bases at V and 7 bases at J, with 22 bases in the middle. CDR1 is SGHRS, CDR2 YFSETQ, per germline. The variable domain in full, completed from reference TRBV5-1 and TRBJ1-4, reads KAGVTQTPRYLIKTRGQQVTLSCSPISGHRSVSWYQQTPGQGLQFLFEYFSETQRNKGNFPGRFSGRQFSNSRSEMNVSTLELGDSALYLCASSSEPVRGRGEKLFFGSGTQLSVL.

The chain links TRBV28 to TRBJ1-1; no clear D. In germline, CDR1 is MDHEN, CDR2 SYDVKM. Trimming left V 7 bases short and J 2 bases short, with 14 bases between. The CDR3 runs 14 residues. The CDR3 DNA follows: TGTGCCAGCACCTCATGGGGATCTAACACTGAAGCTTTCTTT. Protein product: CASTSWGSNTEAFF.

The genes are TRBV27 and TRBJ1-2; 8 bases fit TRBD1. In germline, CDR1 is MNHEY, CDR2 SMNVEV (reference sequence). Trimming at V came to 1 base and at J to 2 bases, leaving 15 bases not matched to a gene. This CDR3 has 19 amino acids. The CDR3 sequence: CASSLYPPRRTGSNYGYTF. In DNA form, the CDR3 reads TGTGCCAGCAGTTTATACCCCCCCAGACGGACAGGGTCGAACTATGGCTACACCTTC.